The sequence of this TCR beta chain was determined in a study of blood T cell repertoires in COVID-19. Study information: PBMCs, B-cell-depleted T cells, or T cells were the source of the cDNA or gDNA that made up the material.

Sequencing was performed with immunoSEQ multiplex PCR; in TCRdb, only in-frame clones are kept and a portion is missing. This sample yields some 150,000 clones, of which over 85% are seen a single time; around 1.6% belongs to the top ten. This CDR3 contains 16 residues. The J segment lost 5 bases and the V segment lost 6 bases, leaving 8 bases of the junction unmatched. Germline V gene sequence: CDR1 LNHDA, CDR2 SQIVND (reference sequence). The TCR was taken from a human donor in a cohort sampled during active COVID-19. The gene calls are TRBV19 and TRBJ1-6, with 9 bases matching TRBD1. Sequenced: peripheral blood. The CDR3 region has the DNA TGTGCCAGTAGGCCGGGACAGGGCGTAAATAATTCACCCCTCCACTTT. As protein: CASRPGQGVNNSPLHF. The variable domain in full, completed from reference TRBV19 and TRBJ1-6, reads DGGITQSPKYLFRKEGQNVTLSCEQNLNHDAMYWYRQDPGQGLRLIYYSQIVNDFQKGDIAEGYSVSREKKESFPLTVTSAQKNPTAFYLCASRPGQGVNNSPLHFGNGTRLTVT.